The 10 T cell receptor beta chains below come from one sample, sequenced in a study of regulatory T cells in long-lasting Graves disease. Library construction for TCR beta used iRepertoire HTBI primers and Arm-PCR of CDR3 regions. TCRdb processed the multiplex PCR reads anew with MiXCR; each CDR3 protein has one entry. The data show 550,000 to 600,000 distinct CDR3 sequences, with roughly 16% seen just once and about 12% held by the top ten. This sample's time point: newly diagnosed GD, antithyroid drugs for less than 3 months. PBMC-extracted RNA yielded the TCR library. A further study also used this sample, focusing on T cells in Graves' hyperthyroidism and ophthalmopathy.

This specimen was peripheral blood mononuclear cells (PBMCs), taken at new diagnosis, from a patient treated with antithyroid drugs. The receptors stem from a young man with Graves disease.

This clonotype was detected many times. The chain recombines TRBV7-3 with TRBJ2-5; 8 nucleotides line up with TRBD1. J was trimmed by 3 bases and V by 5 bases; bases with no gene match: 8. This CDR3 is built from 15 residues. Germline V gene lookup returns CDR1 SGHTA and CDR2 FQGTGA. The CDR3 is CASSPHRGVKETQYF. The DNA for the CDR3 is TGTGCCAGCAGCCCCCACAGGGGGGTGAAAGAGACCCAGTACTTC.

The chain employs TRBV10-3 and TRBJ1-6; tentatively, D is TRBD1 (5 bases). V was clipped by 6 bases and J by 7 bases, with 16 bases between them. From germline, CDR1 is ENHRY and CDR2 SYGVKD. The CDR3 is made up of 15 amino acids. The CDR3 reads CAIRGGEATNSPLHF. The CDR3 DNA sequence: TGTGCCATCAGGGGGGGGGAGGCCACGAATTCACCCCTCCACTTT.

This clonotype was found a few times. The J gene is TRBJ1-5, the V gene TRBV5-6; 7 nucleotides match TRBD1. Germline values: CDR1 SGHDT, CDR2 YYEEEE. CDR3 size: 14 residues. The V segment lost 1 base and the J segment 4 bases; nucleotides outside the gene matches: 2. CDR3 amino acids: CASSLRGRNQPQHF. CDR3 nucleotides: TGTGCCAGCAGCTTGAGGGGGCGAAATCAGCCCCAGCATTTT.

In its sample, this clonotype was seen a few times. V and J are TRBV7-9 and TRBJ2-7; 9 nucleotides align to TRBD2. Germline V lookup: CDR1 SEHNR, CDR2 FQNEAQ (reference sequence). The junction had 6 bases not matched to a gene; V was cut back by 3 bases and J by 3 bases. The CDR3 is 15 residues long. CDR3 region: CASSFLAGKHYEQYF. Written as DNA, the CDR3 is TGTGCCAGCAGCTTTCTAGCGGGAAAACACTACGAGCAGTACTTC.

This chain connects TRBV6-1 to TRBJ1-5; possible D gene TRBD1, 5 bases. V was cut by 8 bases and J by 1 base, with 12 bases left in between. CDR1 MNHNS and CDR2 SASEGT come from the germline V gene. The CDR3 extends over 14 amino acids. The CDR3 loop is CASGVGRSNQPQHF. The DNA of the CDR3 is TGTGCCAGCGGAGTGGGACGGAGCAATCAGCCCCAGCATTTT.

The chain joins TRBV19 to TRBJ2-5; TRBD2 matches at 8 bases. Germline V gene sequence: CDR1 LNHDA, CDR2 SQIVND (reference sequence). The junction had 14 bases not matched to a gene; V was cut back by 3 bases and J by 5 bases. The CDR3 is 17 amino acids. The CDR3 bases are TGTGCCAGTAGTATTCGAGGGGGTAGCGGGAATGCGGAGACCCAGTACTTC. Residues: CASSIRGGSGNAETQYF. Drawing the rest from reference TRBV19 and TRBJ2-5, the complete variable domain is DGGITQSPKYLFRKEGQNVTLSCEQNLNHDAMYWYRQDPGQGLRLIYYSQIVNDFQKGDIAEGYSVSREKKESFPLTVTSAQKNPTAFYLCASSIRGGSGNAETQYFGPGTRLLVL.

This clonotype occurred a few times. For the CDR3, the DNA is TGTGCCTGGGACAGGGGAGGTTTTCAGCCCCAGCATTTT. It encodes CAWDRGGFQPQHF. The chain combines TRBV30 with TRBJ1-5, with TRBD1 matching 8 bases. V was clipped by 5 bases and J by 6 bases; unmatched bases: 6. CDR1 and CDR2 from the germline V gene are GTSNPN and SVGIG (reference sequence). The CDR3 runs 13 residues. The full variable domain, in which reference TRBV30 and TRBJ1-5 provide the parts outside the CDR3, is SQTIHQWPATLVQPVGSPLSLECTVEGTSNPNLYWYRQAAGRGLQLLFYSVGIGQISSEVPQNLSASRPQDRQFILSSKKLLLSDSGFYLCAWDRGGFQPQHFGDGTRLSIL.

This sequence joins TRBV6-2 or TRBV6-3 and TRBJ2-1, with 8 bases that match TRBD2. CDR1 MNHEY and CDR2 SVGEGT come from the germline V gene. V trimming: 2 bases; J trimming: 0 bases; junction bases outside the gene matches: 3. This CDR3 has 16 amino acids. The CDR3 DNA is TGTGCCAGCAGTTACCCGGGGGGGGGCTCCTACAATGAGCAGTTCTTC. It codes for CASSYPGGGSYNEQFF.

In its sample, this clonotype was seen many times. This chain uses TRBV30 with TRBJ2-6; no firm D call. Germline values: CDR1 GTSNPN, CDR2 SVGIG (reference sequence). Trimming cost V 4 bases and J 2 bases, with 3 bases left between them. This CDR3 contains 12 residues. The CDR3 is CAWTTGANVLTF. CDR3 nucleotides: TGTGCCTGGACTACTGGGGCCAACGTCCTGACTTTC.

In its sample, this clonotype was seen many times. CDR3 nucleotides: TGTGCCAGCAGCTCAAAACAGGGCTTCGACCCAAGAGATGCTGAAGCTTTCTTT. Translated: CASSSKQGFDPRDAEAFF. The J gene is TRBJ1-1, the V gene TRBV7-3; perhaps TRBD1 as D (6 bases). Germline-derived CDR1 and CDR2 are SGHTA and FQGTGA. Trimming took off 4 bases at V and 6 bases at J, with 27 bases between the two ends. The CDR3 covers 18 residues.